The rows below give T cell receptor beta chains drawn from one sample of a study of cytomegalovirus exposure and HLA in healthy donors. Sequencing was performed with immunoSEQ multiplex PCR; in TCRdb, only in-frame clones are kept and a portion is missing. The sample includes over 100,000 clones, 88% seen only once; the top ten take about 2%. Sequencing was done on a sample of PBMCs. These receptors came from a woman between 18 and 29 years old in good health and CMV-seronegative. Both conserved end residues are part of each CDR3. Each record gives: D gene, clone size, J gene, V gene, CDR3 DNA, CDR3 protein. The D gene is left open where the match is weak. Clone size appears in some rows only: once, few, many, or a class for an expanded clone.

.,.,TRBJ1-1,TRBV29-1,TGCAGCGTTGATGGCCGGGACTCACTACCGGGCACTGAAGCTTTCTTT,CSVDGRDSLPGTEAFF
TRBD1,.,TRBJ2-7,TRBV4-2,TGTGCCAGCAGCCAAGCCGGGAGCTTTTGGACAGGGCTCGACGAGCAGTACTTC,CASSQAGSFWTGLDEQYF
TRBD2,.,TRBJ2-5,TRBV7-2,TGTGCCAGCAGCTGGACGGGAGGGTTGGAGACCCAGTACTTC,CASSWTGGLETQYF
.,.,TRBJ2-4,TRBV5-4,TGTGCCAGCAGCTTCTCCGGAGGGGCCAAAAACATTCAGTACTTC,CASSFSGGAKNIQYF
.,.,TRBJ1-2,TRBV30,TGTGCCTGGAGGGTCAGCTATGGCTACACCTTC,CAWRVSYGYTF
TRBD2,.,TRBJ2-1,TRBV7-3,TGTGCCAGCAGCACCTATAGCGGGAGTGAGCAGTTCTTC,CASSTYSGSEQFF
.,.,TRBJ1-4,TRBV13,TGTGCCAGCAGCGCCAGGGGCGGGTATAATGAAAAACTGTTTTTT,CASSARGGYNEKLFF
TRBD2,.,TRBJ2-1,TRBV10-3,TGTGCCATCGCGGCTAGCGGGGACAATGAGCAGTTCTTC,CAIAASGDNEQFF
.,.,TRBJ2-1,TRBV30,TGTGCCTGCACAGGGGGGGACGGTCACTATGAGCAGTTCTTC,CACTGGDGHYEQFF
.,.,TRBJ1-5,TRBV19,TGTGCCAGTACCCCGGGTCAGGGTTTCGATCAGCCCCAGCATTTT,CASTPGQGFDQPQHF
.,.,TRBJ1-6,TRBV5-4,TGTGCCAGCAGCTTGGAGCTTAATTCACCCCTCCACTTT,CASSLELNSPLHF
TRBD2,.,TRBJ2-1,TRBV18,TGTGCCAGCTCACCACCTTCCCGGCGGGGGGTCTACAATGAGCAGTTCTTC,CASSPPSRRGVYNEQFF
.,.,TRBJ2-1,TRBV7-2,TGTGCCAGCAGCTTAGACTTCGCGGGCTACAATGAGCAGTTCTTC,CASSLDFAGYNEQFF
.,.,TRBJ2-3,TRBV27,TGTGCCAGCAGTTTTATGCGCCAGCAGGGGTCAGATACGCAGTATTTT,CASSFMRQQGSDTQYF
.,few,TRBJ1-2,TRBV6-1,TGTGCCAGCAGTTTCGTTCCTATGGGCTACACCTTC,CASSFVPMGYTF
.,once,TRBJ1-1,TRBV5-1,TGCGCCAGCAGCTTTGGGCCAGCTATATCTGAAGCTTTCTTT,CASSFGPAISEAFF
TRBD2,.,TRBJ2-7,TRBV6-1,TGTGCCAGCAGTGGTCAACCGGGACTAGCCCGCTACGAGCAGTACTTC,CASSGQPGLARYEQYF
TRBD1,.,TRBJ1-1,TRBV2,TGTGCCAGCAGTGAGGTGACAGGGAGCACTGAAGCTTTCTTT,CASSEVTGSTEAFF
TRBD1,.,TRBJ1-5,TRBV2,TGTGCCAGCTGGACAGGGTTACATCAGCCCCAGCATTTT,CASWTGLHQPQHF
TRBD1,.,TRBJ1-1,TRBV5-6,TGTGCCAGCAGCTTGGACAGGGGAAATTCGAGGACTGAAGCTTTCTTT,CASSLDRGNSRTEAFF
.,.,TRBJ1-6,TRBV5-1,TGCGCCAGCAGCTCCGCGGGAATCAATTCACCCCTCCACTTT,CASSSAGINSPLHF
.,.,TRBJ2-5,TRBV6-5,TGTGCCACCAAGCCGGTGTCTGAGACCCAGTACTTC,CATKPVSETQYF
.,.,TRBJ1-5,TRBV7-2,TGTGCCAGCAGGCACGAGACAGGACAGCCCCAGCATTTT,CASRHETGQPQHF
TRBD1,.,TRBJ1-1,TRBV30,TGTGCCTGGAGTTCGGGACAGCTCTTACTGAACACTGAAGCTTTCTTT,CAWSSGQLLLNTEAFF
.,.,TRBJ1-1,TRBV4-3,TGCGCCAGCAGCCAACCCCCCCGAGGGGGGAACACTGAAGCTTTCTTT,CASSQPPRGGNTEAFF
.,few,TRBJ1-5,TRBV6-1,TGTGCCAGCGGCCAGCCCCAGCATTTT,CASGQPQHF
.,.,TRBJ1-1,TRBV5-1,TGCGCCAGCAGCTCAGGACAAGGGCTATGGGTGGACACTGAAGCTTTCTTT,CASSSGQGLWVDTEAFF
TRBD1,.,TRBJ2-7,TRBV6-1,TGTGCCAGCGGTTTACAGGGGGCCTACGAGCAGTACTTC,CASGLQGAYEQYF
TRBD1,.,TRBJ2-2,TRBV19,TGTGCCAGTAGCGCCGGGACAGGGGGTTGGGAGCTGTTTTTT,CASSAGTGGWELFF
.,.,TRBJ2-3,TRBV5-1,TGCGCCAGCAGCTCCAGTACCACAGATACGCAGTATTTT,CASSSSTTDTQYF
.,.,TRBJ2-3,TRBV11-3,TGTGCCAGCAGCTCGCCCGGGGAGCTAGATACGCAGTATTTT,CASSSPGELDTQYF